The 18 T cell receptor beta chains given below trace back to one sample, sequenced in a study of neurological immune-mediated disorders (dated by TCRdb to the late 2010s). The library came from 5' RACE. Sequenced on an Illumina HiSeq 2500. Through fastp at Q25 and MiXCR, TCRdb rebuilt clones from the public reads, retaining in-frame beta chains. Rows with one shared CDR3 protein collapse into an entry with the most common genes and DNA. The sample profile shows approximately 74,000 distinct CDR3 sequences; 4% to 6% of them were found once. The top ten clones comprise roughly 7% of the sample. The sequencing input was PBMCs. The source is a man aged 18 to 29 with multiple sclerosis.

This clonotype has at least ten counts. The rearrangement uses TRBV7-8 and TRBJ2-2; maybe TRBD2 (6 bases). Germline V gene data show CDR1 as SGHVS and CDR2 as FQNEAQ. Trimming stripped 4 bases from V and 1 base from J, with 13 bases between. This CDR3 region has 16 residues. CDR3 DNA sequence: TGTGCCAGCAGCTCAGGCAGGCGGGGGAACACCGGGGAGCTGTTTTTT. The encoded protein is CASSSGRRGNTGELFF.

On this clonotype: A read error may explain this, as a much larger clone is one base away. V usage is TRBV13 and J usage is TRBJ1-6; D might be TRBD1 (5 bases). This CDR3 is 13 amino acids long. Germline values: CDR1 PRHDT, CDR2 FYEKMQ (reference sequence). Trimming took 5 bases from V and 7 from J, leaving 9 bases between them. CDR3 residues: CASSGHGNSPLHF. Here the CDR3 DNA reads TGTGCCAGCAGCGGACATGGAAATTCACCCCTCCACTTT.

This clonotype was seen a few times. This sequence may be a read error, since a much larger clone differs from it by one base. This chain uses TRBV5-1 with TRBJ1-2; no clear D. V dropped 4 bases and J dropped 3 bases, with 13 bases sitting between them. This CDR3 contains 14 residues. Germline V CDR1 and CDR2: SGHRS, YFSETQ. The CDR3, as DNA: TGCGCCAGCAGCCGTGTGGGAAAGGACTATGGCTACACCTTC. Protein product: CASSRVGKDYGYTF.

There are many counts of this clonotype. This chain connects TRBV28 to TRBJ2-3; D gene ambiguous. Germline V gene lookup returns CDR1 MDHEN and CDR2 SYDVKM. V was pared by 3 bases and J by 6 bases, with 13 bases between. CDR3 size: 14 residues. The CDR3 region is CASSFAVSSDTQYF. The DNA for the CDR3 is TGTGCCAGCAGTTTTGCAGTGTCCTCGGATACGCAGTATTTT.

On this clonotype itself: This may stem from a read error, because a much larger clone lies one nucleotide away. V usage is TRBV7-9 and J usage is TRBJ2-3, with 7 bases that match TRBD2. This CDR3 has 14 amino acids. Unmatched junction bases numbered 7, after V lost 6 bases and J lost 4 bases. Germline-derived CDR1 and CDR2 are SEHNR and FQNEAQ (reference sequence). The DNA for the CDR3 is TGTGCCAGCAGGGAGCGGGGAACAGCAGATACGCAGTATTTT. Translating gives CASRERGTADTQYF.

This clonotype was found many times. This rearrangement joins TRBV12-3 or TRBV12-4 to TRBJ2-6, with 8 positions matching TRBD1. The CDR3 contains 20 residues. Trimming at V came to 1 base and at J to 1 base, leaving 12 bases not matched to a gene. The chain's CDR3 is CASSLGRQGFRPSGANVLTF. CDR3 DNA sequence: TGTGCCAGCAGTTTAGGAAGACAGGGGTTTAGACCTTCTGGGGCCAACGTCCTGACTTTC.

This clonotype has just a few counts. This may arise from a read error, as a much more abundant clone is one base away. The chain employs TRBV11-2 and TRBJ1-2; D not resolved. The CDR3 is 14 amino acids. The V gene's germline CDR1 is SGHAT and CDR2 FQNNGV. Deletions cut 1 base from V and 5 bases from J, with 11 bases between. DNA of the CDR3: TGTGCCAGCAGCTTAGGCCCAAAGGGATATGGCTACACCTTC. Amino acid sequence: CASSLGPKGYGYTF.

This clonotype showed up many times. The CDR3: CASSLATGISYEQYF. The CDR3 bases are TGTGCCAGCAGCTTAGCGACGGGGATCTCCTACGAGCAGTACTTC. This chain connects TRBV7-2 to TRBJ2-7; a possible D gene is TRBD2 (5 bases). Trimming removed 0 bases from V and 0 bases from J, with 9 bases in between. The CDR3 is made up of 15 amino acids. Germline-derived CDR1 and CDR2 are SGHTA and FQGNSA.

Many counts were recorded for this clonotype. The chain recombines TRBV15 with TRBJ1-1; D call uncertain. Looked up from germline, CDR1 is LNHNV and CDR2 is YYDKDF (reference sequence). The V and J ends lost 0 bases and 4 bases respectively, with 12 bases between them. CDR3 length: 15 amino acids. The DNA of the CDR3 is TGTGCCACCAGCAGAGAGGTCACGAGAAGCACTGAAGCTTTCTTT. Residues: CATSREVTRSTEAFF.

In its sample, this clonotype was seen many times. The chain joins TRBV5-1 to TRBJ2-1; 9 nucleotides line up with TRBD2. The ends lost 9 bases at V and 8 bases at J; junction bases unmatched: 12. The germline gives CDR1 SGHRS, CDR2 YFSETQ. This CDR3 has 14 residues. The CDR3 loop reads CATNHAGGSYEQFF. The DNA of the CDR3 is TGCGCCACCAACCATGCGGGAGGGTCTTATGAGCAGTTCTTC.

In this sample, this clonotype turned up many times. The rearrangement links TRBV7-9 to TRBJ2-2; TRBD2 aligns across 9 bases. The CDR3 totals 15 residues. Germline loops: CDR1 SEHNR, CDR2 FQNEAQ (reference sequence). After removal of 7 bases from V and 1 base from J, the junction contained 4 bases not matched to a gene. The CDR3 DNA is TGTGCCAGCACCCGACTAGCGGAGAACACCGGGGAGCTGTTTTTT. Its protein product is CASTRLAENTGELFF.

This clonotype was recorded at least ten times. J is TRBJ1-3 and V is TRBV7-2; D is perhaps TRBD1 (5 bases). Germline V CDR1 and CDR2: SGHTA, FQGNSA. Trimming took 5 bases from V and 3 from J, leaving 17 bases between them. The CDR3 consists of 16 residues. DNA for the CDR3: TGTGCCAGCAGCCCCCTCAGGGTTCGTGATGGAAACACCATATATTTT. As protein: CASSPLRVRDGNTIYF.

This clonotype was detected many times. The chain links TRBV2 to TRBJ1-6; weak D call: TRBD1 (6 bases). The CDR3 extends over 14 amino acids. Per germline, CDR1 SNHLY and CDR2 FYNNEI. V gave up 4 bases and J gave up 7 bases, with 11 bases separating them. The CDR3 sequence: CASSVGGANSPLHF. In DNA form, the CDR3 reads TGTGCCAGCAGTGTCGGGGGCGCGAATTCACCCCTCCACTTT.

This clonotype was seen repeatedly, ten times or more. The V call is TRBV24-1, the J call TRBJ2-5, with D tentatively TRBD1 (6 bases). The V end lost 9 bases, the J end lost 1 base, and 11 bases lay between the germline ends. The V gene's germline CDR1 is KGHDR and CDR2 SFDVKD. The CDR3 has 13 residues. CDR3 sequence reads: CATGTSSQETQYF. CDR3 DNA: TGTGCCACCGGGACATCCTCCCAAGAGACCCAGTACTTC.

This clonotype was detected many times. The chain is built from TRBV27 and TRBJ2-1, with unresolved D. The ends were cut back, 6 bases at V and 0 bases at J, with 6 bases in the middle. This CDR3 has 13 amino acids. The germline V gene has CDR1 MNHEY and CDR2 SMNVEV (reference sequence). The CDR3: CASSRSSYNEQFF. The CDR3 nucleotides read TGTGCCAGCAGCCGGAGCTCCTACAATGAGCAGTTCTTC.

This clonotype was detected ten times or more. The chain is built from TRBV5-1 and TRBJ1-3; 10 positions agree with TRBD1. J was trimmed by 4 bases and V by 7 bases; bases with no gene match: 5. The CDR3 runs 14 residues. Per the germline V gene, CDR1 is SGHRS and CDR2 is YFSETQ. CDR3 DNA: TGCGCCAGCTTCGACAGGGGGCAAGGAAACACCATATATTTT. Translation gives CASFDRGQGNTIYF.

This clonotype was counted many times. The junction departs from the called germline gene at one end, perhaps through a read error. The chain is built from TRBV4-3 and TRBJ1-3; D unresolved. Germline V gene data show CDR1 as LGHNA and CDR2 as YSLEER. This CDR3 comprises 15 residues. This CDR3 is CASSQESAVGKTIYF. CDR3 DNA: TGCGCCAGCAGCCAAGAGTCCGCAGTCGGAAAAACCATATATTTT.

This clonotype showed up many times. The chain has TRBV20-1 and TRBJ2-7; maybe TRBD1 (6 bases). Trimming shortened V by 3 bases and J by 2 bases, and 11 bases separated the two germline ends. There are 13 residues in the CDR3. Germline CDR1 reads DFQATT; CDR2 reads SNEGSKA (reference sequence). The CDR3 spells CSAREDRAYEQYF. DNA for the CDR3: TGCAGTGCTAGGGAGGACAGAGCCTACGAGCAGTACTTC.